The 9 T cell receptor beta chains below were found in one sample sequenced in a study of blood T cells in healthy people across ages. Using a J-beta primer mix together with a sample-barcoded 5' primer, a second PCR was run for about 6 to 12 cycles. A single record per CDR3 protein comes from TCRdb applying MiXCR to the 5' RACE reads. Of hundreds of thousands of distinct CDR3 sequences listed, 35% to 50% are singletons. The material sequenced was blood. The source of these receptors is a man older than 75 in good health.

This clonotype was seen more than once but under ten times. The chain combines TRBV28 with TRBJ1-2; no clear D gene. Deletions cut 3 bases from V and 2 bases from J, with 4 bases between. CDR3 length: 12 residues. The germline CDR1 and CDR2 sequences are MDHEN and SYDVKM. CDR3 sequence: CASSFVNYGYTF. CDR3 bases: TGTGCCAGCAGTTTTGTGAACTATGGCTACACCTTC.

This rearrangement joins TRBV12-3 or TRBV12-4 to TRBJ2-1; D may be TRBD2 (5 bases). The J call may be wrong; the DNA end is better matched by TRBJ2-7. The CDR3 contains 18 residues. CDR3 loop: CASSPRGWGEGSYNEQYF. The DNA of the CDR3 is TGTGCCAGCAGTCCTCGGGGTTGGGGAGAGGGCTCCTACAATGAGCAGTACTTC.

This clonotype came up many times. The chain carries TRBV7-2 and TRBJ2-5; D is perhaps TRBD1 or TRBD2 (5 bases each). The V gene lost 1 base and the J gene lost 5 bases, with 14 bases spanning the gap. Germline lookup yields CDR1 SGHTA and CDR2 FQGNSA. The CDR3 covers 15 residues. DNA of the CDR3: TGTGCCAGCAGCTTAGGGCAGGGAGTAGTGGAGACCCAGTACTTC. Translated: CASSLGQGVVETQYF.

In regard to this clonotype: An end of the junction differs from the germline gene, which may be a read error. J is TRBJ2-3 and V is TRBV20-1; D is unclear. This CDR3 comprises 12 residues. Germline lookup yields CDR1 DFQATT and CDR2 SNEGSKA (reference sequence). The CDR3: CNALKSRDTQYF. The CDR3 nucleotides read TGCAATGCTCTGAAGTCGCGTGATACGCAGTATTTT.

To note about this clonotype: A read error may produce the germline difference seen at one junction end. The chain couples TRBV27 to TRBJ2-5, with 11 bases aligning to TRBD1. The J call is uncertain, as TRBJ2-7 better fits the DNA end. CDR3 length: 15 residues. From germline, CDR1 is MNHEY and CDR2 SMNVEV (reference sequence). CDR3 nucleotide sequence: TGTGCCGGCAGTTTCAAGGGACAGGGGGCCTACGAGCAGTACTTC. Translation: CAGSFKGQGAYEQYF.

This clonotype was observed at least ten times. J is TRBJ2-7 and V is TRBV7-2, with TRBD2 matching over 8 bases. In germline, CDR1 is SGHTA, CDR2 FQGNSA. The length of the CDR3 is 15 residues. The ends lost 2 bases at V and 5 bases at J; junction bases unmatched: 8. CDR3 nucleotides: TGTGCCAGCAGCTTACTTGGGGGCGGGGGGAACGAGCAGTACTTC. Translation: CASSLLGGGGNEQYF. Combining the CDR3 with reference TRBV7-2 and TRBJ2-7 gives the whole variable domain GAGVSQSPSNKVTEKGKDVELRCDPISGHTALYWYRQSLGQGLEFLIYFQGNSAPDKSGLPSDRFSAERTGGSVSTLTIQRTQQEDSAVYLCASSLLGGGGNEQYFGPGTRLTVT.

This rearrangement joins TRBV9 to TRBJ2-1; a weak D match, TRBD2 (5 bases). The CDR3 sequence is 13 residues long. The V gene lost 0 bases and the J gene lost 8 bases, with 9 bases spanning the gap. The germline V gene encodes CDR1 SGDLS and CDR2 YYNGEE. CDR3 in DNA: TGTGCCAGCAGCGTAGGGCTAGCCCATGAGCAGTTCTTC. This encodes CASSVGLAHEQFF.

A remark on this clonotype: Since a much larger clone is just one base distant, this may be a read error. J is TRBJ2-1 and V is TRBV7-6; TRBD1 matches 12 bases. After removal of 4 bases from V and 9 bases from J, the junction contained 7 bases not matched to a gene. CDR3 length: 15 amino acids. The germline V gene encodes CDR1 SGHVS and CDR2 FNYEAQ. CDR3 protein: CASSSGTGGRGEQFF. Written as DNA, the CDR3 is TGTGCCAGCAGCTCAGGGACAGGGGGCAGGGGTGAGCAGTTCTTC.

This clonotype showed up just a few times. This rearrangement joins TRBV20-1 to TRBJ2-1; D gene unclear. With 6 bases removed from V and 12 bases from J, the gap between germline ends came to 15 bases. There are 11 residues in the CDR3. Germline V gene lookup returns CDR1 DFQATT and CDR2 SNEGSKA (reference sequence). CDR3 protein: CSALWPPRQFF. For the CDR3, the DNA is TGCAGTGCCTTGTGGCCCCCCCGGCAGTTCTTC.